The sequence of this T cell receptor beta chain was determined in a study of cytomegalovirus exposure and HLA in healthy donors (dated by TCRdb to 2016 to 2017). Concerning the study at large: According to a later analysis, the roughly 120 validation repertoires were produced on the same platform as the 700 or so repertoires of the first cohort. The aim of the study was to test whether cataloging public T cell receptors could identify signatures of past pathogen exposure. Besides the first cohort of around 670 subjects, a separate validation cohort made up of 120 different subjects was used. The study combined high-throughput TCR immunosequencing, statistical association of individual TCRs with disease status, and machine learning to predict cytomegalovirus infection status. Paper-wide results and their limitations: The classifier was reported to diagnose cytomegalovirus status with high specificity and sensitivity in both the original and validation cohorts. The study gave a list of 150 to 200 TCR beta chains associated with cytomegalovirus. A later analysis had no HLA typing for the validation cohort, so co-occurrence there was scored across all 110 or so repertoires. A few of the identified cytomegalovirus-associated TCR beta chains were confirmed in vitro to be specific for cytomegalovirus antigens. It was suggested by the authors that the approach could potentially be generalized to other disease states and immunological phenotypes. In a later analysis, TCRs clustered in the first cohort were found to also tend to co-occur in the 130 or so validation repertoires, with around 94% of cluster scores above 0. Most TCR sequences were seen in very few donors, while some public TCRs were found in many individuals.

Concerning this clone: This receptor's antigen is unknown. The record has no base qualities; no much larger clone is one base away.

Library preparation employed the immunoSEQ multiplex PCR assay. Per the authors' processing: A statistical classification framework was built for diagnosing cytomegalovirus status from the catalog of TCR beta chain sequences. TCRdb's version of the immuneACCESS table is confined to in-frame rearrangements and falls short of the full clone set. An unresolved V gene accounts for under half of the shortfall where checked; the remainder is of unknown origin. For V, J and clone size, that table is used; D and trimming come from the DNA. In all, the sample holds 200,000 to 250,000 clones, and over 80% of those were seen once. The top ten clonotypes cover over 12% of the sample. V loses 6 bases of germline sequence and J loses 6 bases, and the interval between the two ends is 8 bases. The germline V gene encodes CDR1 MNHEY and CDR2 SVGAGI. Measured from the cysteine to the phenylalanine, the CDR3 is 12 residues long. Just the 36-base CDR3 DNA is kept, in frame starting at base 1.

The donors belonged to the validation cohort of over a hundred subjects, which was separate from the roughly 700-subject first cohort. The sample taken for sequencing was PBMCs. The clonotype comes from a woman in her 30s in good health and CMV-seropositive. The rearranged segments are TRBV6-5 and TRBJ2-2, with a tentative D call of TRBD1 or TRBD2, each matching 5 bases. The bases read TGTGCCAGCAGGGGGGATCCCGGGGAGCTGTTTTTT. Translated, this gives CASRGDPGELFF.